The sequence of this TCR beta chain was determined in a study of preoperative IRX-2 immunotherapy in early breast cancer. Described treatment: preoperative locoregional IRX-2 cytokine immunotherapy. This phase Ib study tested locoregional IRX-2 cytokine immunotherapy given before surgery. The table came from immunoSEQ multiplex PCR; TCRdb's copy has only in-frame clones and leaves some out. The sample contains some 30,000 clones, 85% to 90% of which appear only once. This specimen was acquired from a patient treated with IRX-2 immunotherapy. This clonotype was sampled from a human donor with breast cancer.

The CDR3: CASSTEQSGRGDTQYF. CDR3 in DNA: TGTGCCAGTAGTACGGAGCAAAGCGGGAGGGGAGATACGCAGTATTTT. The gene calls are TRBV19 and TRBJ2-3; 10 bases map to TRBD2. The J segment lost 5 bases and the V segment lost 4 bases, leaving 9 bases of the junction unmatched. The germline CDR1 and CDR2 sequences are LNHDA and SQIVND (reference sequence). CDR3 length equals 16 residues.